This is a list of T cell receptor beta chains from one sample in a study of Ad26.COV2.S vaccination and SARS-CoV-2 variants. Generated by immunoSEQ multiplex PCR, the TCRdb table keeps only in-frame clones and is missing some. The sample consists of under 500,000 clones, approximately 90% of them appearing once. This specimen consisted of peripheral blood, obtained in a trial of Ad26.COV2.S vaccine versus placebo. The source is a person aged 18-65 years who received the Ad26.COV2.S COVID-19 vaccine or a placebo. Each CDR3 is given without its conserved first and last residue. Fields, in order: CDR3 protein, J gene, clone size, D gene, V gene. The D gene is left open where the match is weak. Rows may omit the clone size; those that give it use once, few, many or a size class.

ATNKRAWGNEKLF | TRBJ1-4 | NA | NA | TRBV24-1
ASSLGVGGDTGELF | TRBJ2-2 | NA | TRBD2 | TRBV13
ASSSSQGWTEAF | TRBJ1-1 | NA | TRBD1 | TRBV28
ASIYSGHRNTEAF | TRBJ1-1 | NA | NA | TRBV6-2/TRBV6-3
SVDGQGASYNEQF | TRBJ2-1 | NA | TRBD1 | TRBV29-1
ASSVVLAGGSSSGELF | TRBJ2-2 | NA | TRBD2 | TRBV9
ASSLAGLRSYNEQF | TRBJ2-1 | NA | NA | TRBV5-1
ASSYGLAGEQF | TRBJ2-1 | NA | TRBD2 | TRBV4-1
ASRELGLAGGTAYEQY | TRBJ2-7 | NA | TRBD2 | TRBV6-1
ASSYSTARYGYT | TRBJ1-2 | few | NA | TRBV6-5
ATRGRSYEQY | TRBJ2-7 | NA | NA | TRBV24-1
ATSRDRPADTQY | TRBJ2-3 | NA | NA | TRBV15
ASSYSAQLAGGGNEQF | TRBJ2-1 | NA | TRBD2 | TRBV6-2/TRBV6-3
ASSSGRSGNTIY | TRBJ1-3 | NA | NA | TRBV7-9
ASSLGLGTGGEDQY | TRBJ2-5 | NA | TRBD1 | TRBV5-5
ASSLGASGHTYEQY | TRBJ2-7 | NA | NA | TRBV11-2
ASSEKGLAYPRETQY | TRBJ2-5 | NA | TRBD2 | TRBV2
ASSFLSGGDNEQF | TRBJ2-1 | NA | TRBD2 | TRBV7-9
AWSVGYIAIQPQH | TRBJ1-5 | NA | NA | TRBV30
ASSTGQGKNTDTQY | TRBJ2-3 | few | TRBD1 | TRBV5-1
ASSSRRLAGSTDTQY | TRBJ2-3 | NA | TRBD2 | TRBV19
ASSLTSTGDYGYT | TRBJ1-2 | NA | TRBD1 | TRBV5-1
ASSLETSGSTDTQY | TRBJ2-3 | NA | TRBD2 | TRBV5-4
ASSNRGGRGTEAF | TRBJ1-1 | NA | TRBD1 | TRBV19
ASSPDSGSASGANVLT | TRBJ2-6 | once | NA | TRBV19
ASSRRGRDAVYEQY | TRBJ2-7 | NA | NA | TRBV6-2/TRBV6-3
ASSQGHEQY | TRBJ2-7 | NA | NA | TRBV4-3
ASSSGFTQY | TRBJ2-5 | NA | NA | TRBV27
ASSYDRKDTQY | TRBJ2-3 | NA | NA | TRBV6-6